The 26 T cell receptor beta chains given below trace back to one sample, sequenced in a study of T-cell memory formation after mild COVID-19. TCRdb reanalysed the 5' RACE reads using MiXCR and keeps one entry per CDR3 protein. The sample gives a few hundred thousand distinct CDR3 sequences, around 16% of which show up once; about a fifth is in the top ten. Sequenced: PBMCs or a T cell subset sorted from them (not recorded which). These receptor sequences come from a man between 18 and 29 years old who had mild COVID-19 (a few samples of this study predate the infection). Cell type and time point are not known.

The J gene is TRBJ2-7, the V gene TRBV6-2 or TRBV6-3; possible D gene TRBD1, 5 bases. Trimming took off 2 bases at V and 6 bases at J, with 11 bases between the two ends. This CDR3 comprises 13 residues. CDR1 and CDR2 (germline): MNHEY, SVGEGT. The CDR3 DNA reads TGTGCCAGCAGTTACGGGTCTCAGGGCGAGCAGTACGTC. Protein product: CASSYGSQGEQYV.

The chain combines TRBV7-2 with TRBJ2-7; the match to TRBD1 covers 7 bases. The CDR3 totals 14 residues. CDR1 and CDR2 (germline): SGHTA, FQGNSA. J lost 4 bases, V lost 5 bases, and 8 bases had no gene match. In nucleotides, the CDR3 is TGTGCCAGCAGCCCCCAGGGGGTGACGTACGAGCAGTACTTC. Amino acids: CASSPQGVTYEQYF. The full variable domain, completed using reference TRBV7-2 and TRBJ2-7, is GAGVSQSPSNKVTEKGKDVELRCDPISGHTALYWYRQSLGQGLEFLIYFQGNSAPDKSGLPSDRFSAERTGGSVSTLTIQRTQQEDSAVYLCASSPQGVTYEQYFGPGTRLTVT.

The V and J genes are TRBV20-1 and TRBJ2-1; 13 positions match TRBD2. Germline CDR1 and CDR2: DFQATT and SNEGSKA (reference sequence). The trim removed 2 bases at V and 0 bases at J, leaving 7 bases unmatched. There are 18 residues in the CDR3. This CDR3 reads CSARPTSGGVSSYNEQFF. As DNA, the CDR3 is TGCAGTGCTAGACCTACTAGCGGGGGGGTAAGCTCCTACAATGAGCAGTTCTTC.

With respect to this clonotype: One junction end does not reproduce the germline sequence, and a read error may be involved. The chain couples TRBV7-2 to TRBJ2-4; maybe TRBD1 (5 bases). Looked up from germline, CDR1 is SGHTA and CDR2 is FQGNSA. The length of the CDR3 is 14 residues. The CDR3: CASSLPTAENIQYF. In DNA, the CDR3 is TGTGCCAGCAGCTTACCGACAGCCGAAAACATTCAGTACTTC. The variable domain in full, with the rest retrieved from reference TRBV7-2 and TRBJ2-4, is GAGVSQSPSNKVTEKGKDVELRCDPISGHTALYWYRQSLGQGLEFLIYFQGNSAPDKSGLPSDRFSAERTGGSVSTLTIQRTQQEDSAVYLCASSLPTAENIQYFGAGTRLSVL.

This clonotype was observed a handful of times. The chain has TRBV4-1 and TRBJ1-6; no clear D. The V gene's germline CDR1 is MGHRA and CDR2 YSYEKL. The V end lost 0 bases, the J end lost 8 bases, and 11 bases lay between the germline ends. This CDR3 spans 15 amino acids. CDR3 protein: CASSQDGKGHSPLHF. The CDR3 bases are TGCGCCAGCAGCCAAGATGGGAAAGGGCATTCACCCCTCCACTTT.

This clonotype was found a few times. The chain uses TRBV4-3 and TRBJ2-7; D is uncertain. Trimming left V 3 bases short and J 0 bases short, with 12 bases between. The germline V gene encodes CDR1 LGHNA and CDR2 YSLEER. This CDR3 has 15 amino acids. CDR3 loop: CASSHSWESSYEQYF. CDR3 nucleotides: TGCGCCAGCAGCCATTCATGGGAAAGCTCCTACGAGCAGTACTTC.

This clonotype was observed a handful of times. V gene TRBV20-1 combines with J gene TRBJ2-3; tentatively, D is TRBD2 (6 bases). The CDR3 is made up of 13 amino acids. Germline lookup yields CDR1 DFQATT and CDR2 SNEGSKA (reference sequence). The CDR3 DNA sequence: TGCAGCGGGTCTAGCGAACGCACAGATACGCAGTATTTT. Translation: CSGSSERTDTQYF.

This clonotype showed up just a few times. Here the CDR3 reads CASSLGAFDEQYF. The CDR3 bases are TGTGCCAGTAGTTTGGGGGCTTTCGACGAGCAGTACTTC. The chain employs TRBV19 and TRBJ2-7; possibly TRBD1 for D (6 bases). V lost 5 bases, J lost 5 bases, and 13 bases lay in between. The V gene's germline CDR1 is LNHDA and CDR2 SQIVND (reference sequence). This CDR3 has 13 residues. Combining the CDR3 with reference TRBV19 and TRBJ2-7 gives the whole variable domain DGGITQSPKYLFRKEGQNVTLSCEQNLNHDAMYWYRQDPGQGLRLIYYSQIVNDFQKGDIAEGYSVSREKKESFPLTVTSAQKNPTAFYLCASSLGAFDEQYFGPGTRLTVT.

V and J are TRBV7-3 and TRBJ2-1; no clear D. The CDR3 covers 13 residues. Trimming removed 4 bases from V and 6 bases from J, with 10 bases in between. The germline V gene encodes CDR1 SGHTA and CDR2 FQGTGA. CDR3 region: CASSSPIVNEQFF. The CDR3, as DNA: TGTGCCAGCAGCTCTCCTATTGTCAATGAGCAGTTCTTC.

This rearrangement joins TRBV12-3 or TRBV12-4 to TRBJ1-5; possible D gene TRBD1, 6 bases. The ends were cut back, 6 bases at V and 5 bases at J, with 14 bases in the middle. The CDR3 extends over 14 amino acids. The CDR3 DNA reads TGTGCCAGCAGCCCCGGGACACCCTATCAGCCCCAGCATTTT. As protein: CASSPGTPYQPQHF.

This clonotype came up a few times. The rearrangement joins TRBV5-1 to TRBJ2-1, with D perhaps given as TRBD1 or TRBD2 (6 bases each). CDR1 and CDR2 (germline): SGHRS, YFSETQ. With 6 bases removed from V and 10 bases from J, the gap between germline ends came to 11 bases. The CDR3 is 11 amino acids. The CDR3 coding sequence is TGCGCCAGCATCGGGGGCACAGAGCAGTTCTTC. This sequence encodes CASIGGTEQFF.

The genes are TRBV12-3 or TRBV12-4 and TRBJ1-6; weak D call: TRBD1 (6 bases). Trimming pared 7 bases from V and 7 bases from J, leaving 14 bases between. CDR3 length: 14 residues. This chain's CDR3 is CASTLGGPNSPLHF. DNA of the CDR3: TGTGCCAGCACCTTAGGGGGGCCAAATTCACCCCTCCACTTT.

This clonotype was seen only a few times. The chain couples TRBV6-5 to TRBJ2-5, with 9 bases fitting TRBD2. The CDR3 covers 16 residues. Germline lookup yields CDR1 MNHEY and CDR2 SVGAGI. Trimming at V came to 6 bases and at J to 5 bases, leaving 13 bases not matched to a gene. The DNA of the CDR3 is TGTGCCAGCAGGCCGGGGACTAGCCTATGGGGGGAGACCCAGTACTTC. Translation: CASRPGTSLWGETQYF.

This clonotype was counted a few times. The CDR3: CASSVVQGSEKLFF. In nucleotides, the CDR3 is TGTGCCAGCAGCGTAGTACAGGGAAGCGAAAAACTGTTTTTT. The chain has TRBV7-9 and TRBJ1-4; a weak D match, TRBD1 (6 bases). Trimming removed 5 bases from V and 8 bases from J, with 15 bases in between. This CDR3 comprises 14 residues. CDR1 and CDR2 from the germline V gene are SEHNR and FQNEAQ (reference sequence).

For the CDR3, the DNA is TGCAGCGTTGATGGGAGCGGGGGGGCCTACAATGAGCAGTTCTTC. This codes for CSVDGSGGAYNEQFF. The chain links TRBV29-1 to TRBJ2-1, with TRBD2 matching over 10 bases. Germline-derived CDR1 and CDR2 are SQVTM and ANQGSEA. The CDR3 spans 15 residues. The ends lost 3 bases at V and 2 bases at J; junction bases unmatched: 4.

The chain joins TRBV15 to TRBJ1-4; D perhaps matches TRBD1 (6 bases). The V end was cut by 4 bases, the J end by 4 bases, with 13 bases between. CDR1 LNHNV and CDR2 YYDKDF come from the germline V gene (reference sequence). The CDR3 contains 15 residues. The CDR3 region is CATSTGTGLNEKLFF. DNA for the CDR3: TGTGCCACCAGCACCGGAACAGGGCTTAATGAAAAACTGTTTTTT. Full variable domain (remainder filled in from reference TRBV15 and TRBJ1-4): DAMVIQNPRYQVTQFGKPVTLSCSQTLNHNVMYWYQQKSSQAPKLLFHYYDKDFNNEADTPDNFQSRRPNTSFCFLDIRSPGLGDTAMYLCATSTGTGLNEKLFFGSGTQLSVL.

V gene TRBV7-9 combines with J gene TRBJ2-7; D remains ambiguous. The CDR3 is made up of 12 amino acids. Germline loops: CDR1 SEHNR, CDR2 FQNEAQ (reference sequence). Trimming shortened V by 5 bases and J by 3 bases, and 8 bases separated the two germline ends. CDR3 protein: CASSADFYEQYF. The CDR3 DNA reads as TGTGCCAGCAGCGCCGACTTCTACGAGCAGTACTTC.

The table lists this clonotype with a few counts. The V call is TRBV5-1, the J call TRBJ1-1; TRBD1 matches 9 bases. The CDR3 extends over 15 amino acids. Germline-derived CDR1 and CDR2 are SGHRS and YFSETQ. Trimming at V came to 2 bases and at J to 6 bases, leaving 8 bases not matched to a gene. The CDR3 reads CASSLLTGGPAEAFF. DNA of the CDR3: TGCGCCAGCAGCTTATTAACAGGGGGCCCCGCTGAAGCTTTCTTT.

This chain joins TRBV30 and TRBJ1-5; D remains ambiguous. The V gene's germline CDR1 is GTSNPN and CDR2 SVGIG (reference sequence). This CDR3 has 14 amino acids. Trimming stripped 0 bases from V and 7 bases from J, with 13 bases between. CDR3 region: CAWSVKQKRQPQHF. The CDR3 nucleotides read TGTGCCTGGAGTGTTAAACAGAAGAGGCAGCCCCAGCATTTT.

This clonotype was seen a few times. The rearrangement uses TRBV12-3 or TRBV12-4 and TRBJ2-1; TRBD1 matches 8 bases. Trimming cost V 3 bases and J 7 bases; bases outside gene matches: 8. The CDR3 length is 15 residues. Here the CDR3 reads CASSFRDRPGNEQFF. DNA for the CDR3: TGTGCCAGCAGTTTCCGGGACAGGCCGGGGAATGAGCAGTTCTTC.

This clonotype has more than one count but fewer than ten. The rearrangement links TRBV9 to TRBJ1-2; D possibly corresponds to TRBD1 (5 bases). Per the germline V gene, CDR1 is SGDLS and CDR2 is YYNGEE. Trimming left V 2 bases short and J 5 bases short, with 10 bases between. This CDR3 contains 13 residues. The CDR3 region is CASSVQGYYGYTF. CDR3 DNA: TGTGCCAGCAGCGTTCAGGGTTATTATGGCTACACCTTC. Looking up the rest from reference TRBV9 and TRBJ1-2 gives the full variable domain: DSGVTQTPKHLITATGQRVTLRCSPRSGDLSVYWYQQSLDQGLQFLIQYYNGEERAKGNILERFSAQQFPDLHSELNLSSLELGDSALYFCASSVQGYYGYTFGSGTRLTVV.

This clonotype was seen a handful of times. The chain couples TRBV5-4 to TRBJ2-1; TRBD2 matches at 13 bases. The CDR3 runs to 15 residues. CDR1 and CDR2 from the germline V gene are SGHNT and YYREEE (reference sequence). V lost 4 bases and J lost 6; bases outside the gene matches: 4. The CDR3 nucleotides read TGTGCCAGCAGCCGACTAGCGGGGGGAATCAATGAGCAGTTCTTC. Its translation is CASSRLAGGINEQFF. Variable domain in full (rest from reference TRBV5-4 and TRBJ2-1): ETGVTQSPTHLIKTRGQQVTLRCSSQSGHNTVSWYQQALGQGPQFIFQYYREEENGRGNFPPRFSGLQFPNYSSELNVNALELDDSALYLCASSRLAGGINEQFFGPGTRLTVL.

This clonotype was counted a few times. The chain employs TRBV20-1 and TRBJ2-5; D gene ambiguous. Germline lookup yields CDR1 DFQATT and CDR2 SNEGSKA (reference sequence). CDR3 length equals 13 residues. V was clipped by 2 bases and J by 4 bases, with 11 bases between them. The CDR3 reads CSARWAGGETQYF. CDR3 in DNA: TGCAGTGCTAGATGGGCAGGTGGAGAGACCCAGTACTTC.

There are many counts of this clonotype. CDR3 sequence (DNA): TGCGCCAGCAGCTTGAACAGAGATAGCACAGATACGCAGTATTTT. This gives the protein CASSLNRDSTDTQYF. The chain has TRBV5-1 and TRBJ2-3; D is undetermined. This CDR3 is built from 15 residues. The V gene lost 1 base and the J gene lost 0 bases, with 9 bases spanning the gap. Germline loops: CDR1 SGHRS, CDR2 YFSETQ. The full variable domain, completed using reference TRBV5-1 and TRBJ2-3, is KAGVTQTPRYLIKTRGQQVTLSCSPISGHRSVSWYQQTPGQGLQFLFEYFSETQRNKGNFPGRFSGRQFSNSRSEMNVSTLELGDSALYLCASSLNRDSTDTQYFGPGTRLTVL.

This clonotype was seen only a few times. The chain employs TRBV5-4 and TRBJ1-1; D is unresolved. The V end was cut by 3 bases, the J end by 1 base, with 10 bases between. The CDR3 is 14 residues long. Germline CDR1 is SGHNT and CDR2 is YYREEE (reference sequence). CDR3 sequence: CASSWSGENTEAFF. The CDR3 DNA reads TGTGCCAGCAGCTGGTCCGGGGAGAACACTGAAGCTTTCTTT.

The rearrangement joins TRBV28 to TRBJ2-7; the match to TRBD1 covers 7 bases. CDR3 length: 13 residues. Germline lookup yields CDR1 MDHEN and CDR2 SYDVKM. V dropped 6 bases and J dropped 2; count of bases not matched to a gene: 4. Written as DNA, the CDR3 is TGTGCCAGCAGGCGACAGGGAACCTACGAGCAGTACGTC. Its translation: CASRRQGTYEQYV.